Sequencing of this TCR beta chain was carried out in a study of STAT5B mutations in CD4+ large granular lymphocyte leukemia. Overall study context: Among healthy controls, a particular HLA allele went with more CDR3 'QG' motifs. The study, taken as a whole, reports: Approximately 25% of private leukemic clonotypes occurred rarely in other patients' non-leukemic repertoires. Higher CD4+ than CD8+ T-LGLL clonality might reflect small sample size.

Some clones are missing from TCRdb's copy, which holds only in-frame ones; the method was immunoSEQ multiplex PCR. The sample comprises 32,000 or so clones, about 85% of which are singletons, and approximately 3.5% rests with the top ten. Note on this clone: Antigen: not known.

Sequenced sample: CD4+ T cells from blood buffy coats. The clonotype originates from a human donor in good health.

The chain's CDR3 is CASARGGADTQYF. In DNA form, the CDR3 reads TGTGCCAGCGCGCGGGGCGGGGCAGATACGCAGTATTTT. This rearrangement joins TRBV2 to TRBJ2-3, with TRBD2 as a possible D gene (6 bases). Germline CDR1 is SNHLY and CDR2 is FYNNEI. The CDR3 runs to 13 residues. Deletions cut 8 bases from V and 4 bases from J, with 13 bases between.